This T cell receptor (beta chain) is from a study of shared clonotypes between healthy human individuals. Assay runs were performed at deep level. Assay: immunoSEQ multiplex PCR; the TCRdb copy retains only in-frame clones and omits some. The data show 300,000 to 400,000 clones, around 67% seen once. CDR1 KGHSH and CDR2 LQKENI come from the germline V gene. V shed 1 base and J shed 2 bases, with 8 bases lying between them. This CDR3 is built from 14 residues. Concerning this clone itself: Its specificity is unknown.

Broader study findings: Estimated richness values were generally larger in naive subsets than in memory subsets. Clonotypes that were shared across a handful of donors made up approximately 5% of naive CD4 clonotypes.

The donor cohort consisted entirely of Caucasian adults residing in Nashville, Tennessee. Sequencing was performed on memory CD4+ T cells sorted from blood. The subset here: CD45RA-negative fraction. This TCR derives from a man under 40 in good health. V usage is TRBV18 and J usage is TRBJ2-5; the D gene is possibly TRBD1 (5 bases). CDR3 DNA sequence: TGTGCCAGCTCACCACTCCAGGGTCAAGAGACCCAGTACTTC. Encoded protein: CASSPLQGQETQYF. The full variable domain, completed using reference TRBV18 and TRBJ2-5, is NAGVMQNPRHLVRRRGQEARLRCSPMKGHSHVYWYRQLPEEGLKFMVYLQKENIIDESGMPKERFSAEFPKEGPSILRIQQVVRGDSAAYFCASSPLQGQETQYFGPGTRLLVL.